The TCR beta chain under discussion was sequenced for a study of T cells in localized non-small cell lung cancer. Overall study findings and caveats: Median around 62 top-100 tumor clones were shared with paired adjacent lung.

With 10 bases removed from V and 1 base from J, the gap between germline ends came to 17 bases. The germline V gene has CDR1 MDHEN and CDR2 SYDVKM. The CDR3 is made up of 14 amino acids. To note about this clone: Its cognate antigen is unknown.

The protocol was immunoSEQ multiplex PCR, while the TCRdb copy is restricted to in-frame clones and leaves out a portion. The data hold a few thousand clones, with about a fifth observed a single time. The rearrangement links TRBV28 to TRBJ2-7; D gene unclear. The sequencing here drew on lung tumor tissue, taken before any cancer treatment. This receptor was identified in a woman aged 35 to 70 with stage III squamous cell lung carcinoma. CDR3 amino acids: CATVGLTVSYEQYF. CDR3 in DNA: TGTGCCACCGTAGGTTTAACCGTTTCCTACGAGCAGTACTTC.